Listed here are 14 T cell receptor beta chains from one sample, sequenced in a study of blood T cell repertoires in COVID-19. TCRdb's table, derived via immunoSEQ multiplex PCR, lists solely in-frame clones and lacks some. In the table there are about 170,000 clones, about four fifths of which are singletons. The sequencing sample was made of peripheral blood. The source of these receptors is a man between 40 and 49 years old who had recovered from COVID-19.

J is TRBJ1-6 and V is TRBV9; D is possibly TRBD1 (5 bases). CDR3 length equals 14 residues. V was cut by 0 bases and J by 7 bases, with 8 bases left in between. The V gene's germline CDR1 is SGDLS and CDR2 YYNGEE. The DNA for the CDR3 is TGTGCCAGCAGCGTAGGGCCAGGGAATTCACCCCTCCACTTT. Residues: CASSVGPGNSPLHF.

The gene calls are TRBV9 and TRBJ1-2; 8 positions agree with TRBD1. J was trimmed by 10 bases and V by 4 bases; bases with no gene match: 9. The CDR3 extends over 13 amino acids. Germline V CDR1 and CDR2: SGDLS, YYNGEE. In DNA form, the CDR3 reads TGTGCCAGCAGCTCTCGGGACAGGTTGTACTACACCTTC. Amino acids: CASSSRDRLYYTF.

The rearrangement links TRBV5-6 to TRBJ2-1; D remains unclear. This CDR3 has 15 residues. Deletions cut 0 bases from V and 11 bases from J, with 18 bases between. Germline values: CDR1 SGHDT, CDR2 YYEEEE. In DNA form, the CDR3 reads TGTGCCAGCAGCTTGGCGATACAGTTCGGCTTCAAGCAGTTCTTC. Translated, it gives CASSLAIQFGFKQFF.

This sequence joins TRBV7-2 and TRBJ2-2, with D tentatively TRBD2 (6 bases). V was cut by 5 bases and J by 6 bases, with 16 bases left in between. The CDR3 length is 15 residues. CDR1 and CDR2 from the germline V gene are SGHTA and FQGNSA. CDR3 region: CASSLRTGGAGELFF. The CDR3 nucleotides read TGTGCCAGCAGCCTCCGGACTGGAGGGGCCGGGGAGCTGTTTTTT.

The DNA for the CDR3 is TGTGCCAGCAGTTACGCCATGACTAGCGGAGTAGCCAAAAACATTCAGTACTTC. It specifies CASSYAMTSGVAKNIQYF. The chain combines TRBV6-2 or TRBV6-3 with TRBJ2-4; TRBD2 matches at 9 bases. The CDR3 is made up of 18 amino acids. Looked up from germline, CDR1 is MNHEY and CDR2 is SVGEGT. V trimming: 2 bases; J trimming: 0 bases; junction bases outside the gene matches: 8.

Ten or more counts support this clone. CDR3 residues: CASSPTGTGGIYGYTF. As DNA, the CDR3 is TGTGCCAGTAGCCCGACGGGGACAGGGGGCATCTATGGCTACACCTTC. J is TRBJ1-2 and V is TRBV19, with 12 nucleotides matching TRBD1. There are 16 residues in the CDR3. The junction had 9 bases not matched to a gene; V was cut back by 6 bases and J by 4 bases. Per the germline V gene, CDR1 is LNHDA and CDR2 is SQIVND (reference sequence).

J is TRBJ1-2 and V is TRBV4-3; 11 bases are a match to TRBD1. CDR3 size: 16 residues. The J segment lost 4 bases and the V segment lost 5 bases, leaving 9 bases of the junction unmatched. Germline loops: CDR1 LGHNA, CDR2 YSLEER. Here the CDR3 reads CASSNYRDRGSYGYTF. The CDR3 nucleotides read TGCGCCAGCAGCAATTACCGGGACAGGGGGTCCTATGGCTACACCTTC.

This chain links TRBV6-6 with TRBJ2-1; D is ambiguous. Trimming stripped 0 bases from V and 10 bases from J, with 10 bases between. CDR1 and CDR2 from the germline V gene are MNHNY and SVGAGI (reference sequence). CDR3 size: 13 residues. The CDR3 DNA follows: TGTGCCAGCAGTTACTCGAGATTTTCGGAGCAGTTCTTC. Translation gives CASSYSRFSEQFF.

The rearrangement uses TRBV10-3 and TRBJ2-1, with TRBD2 matching over 11 bases. Germline CDR1 reads ENHRY; CDR2 reads SYGVKD. J was trimmed by 6 bases and V by 2 bases; bases with no gene match: 6. CDR3 length: 16 amino acids. This chain's CDR3 is CAISEHPSGGRNEQFF. The CDR3 coding sequence is TGTGCCATCAGTGAGCATCCTAGCGGGGGGCGCAATGAGCAGTTCTTC.

The chain uses TRBV19 and TRBJ2-1; TRBD1 aligns across 7 bases. The ends lost 6 bases at V and 8 bases at J; junction bases unmatched: 10. The CDR3 is made up of 14 amino acids. CDR1 is LNHDA, CDR2 SQIVND, per germline (reference sequence). The CDR3 sequence is CASSGAGGFDEQFF. DNA for the CDR3: TGTGCCAGTAGCGGGGCAGGGGGATTCGATGAGCAGTTCTTC.

The chain joins TRBV4-1 to TRBJ1-3; 8 bases fit TRBD1. The CDR3 runs 17 residues. Germline CDR1 reads MGHRA; CDR2 reads YSYEKL. The V and J ends lost 3 bases and 3 bases, in that order; junction bases with no gene match: 10. CDR3 sequence (DNA): TGCGCCAGCAGCCATCCCGAAGGCAGGGGGCTTGGAAACACCATATATTTT. Translated, it gives CASSHPEGRGLGNTIYF.

The J gene is TRBJ1-5, the V gene TRBV27; D gene uncertain. Trimming left V 6 bases short and J 2 bases short, with 5 bases between. Germline V gene lookup returns CDR1 MNHEY and CDR2 SMNVEV (reference sequence). The CDR3 covers 12 residues. The CDR3 reads CASSPGNQPQHF. CDR3 DNA sequence: TGTGCCAGCAGCCCAGGCAATCAGCCCCAGCATTTT.

The rearrangement links TRBV10-2 to TRBJ1-2; 9 bases fit TRBD1. Germline CDR1 is WSHSY and CDR2 is SAAADI. The CDR3 runs to 12 residues. The ends lost 8 bases at V and 6 bases at J; junction bases unmatched: 4. The CDR3 sequence: CASGGTGHGYTF. In nucleotides, the CDR3 is TGCGCCAGCGGGGGGACAGGGCATGGCTACACCTTC.

This clone appeared a single time. This sequence joins TRBV7-2 and TRBJ1-1, with D perhaps TRBD1 (6 bases). In germline, CDR1 is SGHTA, CDR2 FQGNSA. Deletions cut 3 bases from V and 1 base from J, with 15 bases between. The CDR3 extends over 16 amino acids. The CDR3 loop is CASSLEDVRGNTEAFF. CDR3 bases: TGTGCCAGCAGCTTGGAGGACGTCAGGGGGAACACTGAAGCTTTCTTT.